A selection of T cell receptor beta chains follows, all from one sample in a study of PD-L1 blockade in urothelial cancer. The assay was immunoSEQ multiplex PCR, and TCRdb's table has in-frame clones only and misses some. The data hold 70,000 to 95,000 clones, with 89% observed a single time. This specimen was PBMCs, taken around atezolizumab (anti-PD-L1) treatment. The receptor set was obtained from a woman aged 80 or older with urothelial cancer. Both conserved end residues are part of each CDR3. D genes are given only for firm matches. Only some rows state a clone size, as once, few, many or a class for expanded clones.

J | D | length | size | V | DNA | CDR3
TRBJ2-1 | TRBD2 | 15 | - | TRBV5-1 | TGCGCCAGCAGCCTGCTAGCGGGAGCATACAATGAGCAGTTCTTC | CASSLLAGAYNEQFF
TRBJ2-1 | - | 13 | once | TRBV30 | TGTGCCTGGAGTGGGACTTCATACAATGAGCAGTTCTTC | CAWSGTSYNEQFF
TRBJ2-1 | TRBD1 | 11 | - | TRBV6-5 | TGTGCCAGCAGACAGGGGTATGAGCAGTTCTTC | CASRQGYEQFF
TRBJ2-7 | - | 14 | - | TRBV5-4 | TGTGCCAGCAGCCTCGGACAGCCTACCTACGAGCAGTACTTC | CASSLGQPTYEQYF
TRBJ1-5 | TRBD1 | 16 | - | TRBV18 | TGTGCCAGCTCACCCTCGGACAGGGGGCTAAATCAGCCCCAGCATTTT | CASSPSDRGLNQPQHF
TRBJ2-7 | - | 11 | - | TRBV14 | TGTGCCAGCAGCCAGTTTAGCGAGCAGTACTTC | CASSQFSEQYF
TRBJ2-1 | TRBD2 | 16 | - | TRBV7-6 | TGTGCCAGCAGCCGGACTAGCGGCACCTCCTACAATGAGCAGTTCTTC | CASSRTSGTSYNEQFF
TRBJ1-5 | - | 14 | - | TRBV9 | TGTGCCAGCAGCGTAGCCGGGGAGAATCAGCCCCAGCATTTT | CASSVAGENQPQHF
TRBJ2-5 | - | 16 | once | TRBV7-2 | TGTGCCAGCAGCTTAGCGAACTTAGGCGGCGAAGAGACCCAGTACTTC | CASSLANLGGEETQYF
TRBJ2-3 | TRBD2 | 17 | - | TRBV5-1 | TGCGCCAGCAGCTTGGGAGGACTAGCGGGAGAGAAAGATACGCAGTATTTT | CASSLGGLAGEKDTQYF
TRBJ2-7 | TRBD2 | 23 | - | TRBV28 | TGTGCCAGCACCGGCGGACTTGGGACTAGCGGGAGGGCCTATACCGTAATACACTACGAGCAGTACTTC | CASTGGLGTSGRAYTVIHYEQYF
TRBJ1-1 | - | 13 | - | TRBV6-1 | TGTGCCAGTGGGGCCCATCTCAACACTGAAGCTTTCTTT | CASGAHLNTEAFF
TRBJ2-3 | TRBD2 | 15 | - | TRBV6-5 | TGTGCCACCAAACTAGCGGGAGGGTTAGCGGATACGCAGTATTTT | CATKLAGGLADTQYF
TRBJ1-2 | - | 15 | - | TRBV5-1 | TGCGCCAGCAGCGCCGGGACTCCGGGTAACTATGGCTACACCTTC | CASSAGTPGNYGYTF
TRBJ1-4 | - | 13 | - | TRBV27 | TGTGCCAGCAGTCCCCTGTCCCGTGAAAAACTGTTTTTT | CASSPLSREKLFF
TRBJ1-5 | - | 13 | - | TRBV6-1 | TGTGCCAGCCTCCCGGGGGGCAATCAGCCCCAGCATTTT | CASLPGGNQPQHF